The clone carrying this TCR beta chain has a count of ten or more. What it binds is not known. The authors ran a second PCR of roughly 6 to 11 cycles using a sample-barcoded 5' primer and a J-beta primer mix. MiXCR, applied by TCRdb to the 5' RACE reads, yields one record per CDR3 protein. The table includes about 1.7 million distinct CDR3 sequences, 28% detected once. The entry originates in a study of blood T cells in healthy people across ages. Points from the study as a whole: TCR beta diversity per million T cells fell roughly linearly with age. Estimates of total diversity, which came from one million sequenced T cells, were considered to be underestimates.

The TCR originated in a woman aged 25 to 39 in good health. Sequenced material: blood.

As DNA, the CDR3 is TGCGCCAGCAGCCTACTAGCGGGGGCAATGACCGAGCAGTACTTC. Its protein is CASSLLAGAMTEQYF. This chain joins TRBV4-1 and TRBJ2-7; 11 nucleotides match TRBD2. CDR3 length equals 15 residues. The V segment lost 4 bases and the J segment 6 bases; nucleotides outside the gene matches: 8. CDR1 and CDR2 from the germline V gene are MGHRA and YSYEKL.